This T cell receptor (beta chain) stems from a study of cytomegalovirus exposure and HLA in healthy donors. Comments on this clone: What it recognizes is unknown. Its ends do not fully match the called genes, so a read error is possible.

Study observations and caveats: Specificity of a few CMV-associated chains for CMV antigens was verified in vitro. Serostatus for CMV was the only available immune exposure information. Clonal expansion was found to be greater in HLA-associated TCR beta chains than in equally common others in a later analysis.

The PCR ran on 60 Vbeta and 13 Jbeta primers. In the source study's methods: Later reanalysis found tens of millions of unique TCR beta chains, around 10 million of them shared. Assay used: immunoSEQ multiplex PCR; TCRdb lists only in-frame clones, some missing. D and trimming were read from the DNA, whereas the V and J calls and clone size are those reported in that table. The sample spans 40,000 to 60,000 clones; the ten largest clones claim under 3%. The length of the CDR3 is 15 residues. CDR1 and CDR2 from the germline V gene are SGHNT and YENEEA. The receptor was derived from a female donor in good health and CMV-seronegative. The V call is TRBV11-3, the J call TRBJ2-1; 9 nucleotides line up with TRBD2. The sequencing sample was made of PBMCs. In DNA, the CDR3 is TGTGCCAGCAGCACCGGGACTAGCTCCGACAATGAGCAGTTCTTC. This translates into CASSTGTSSDNEQFF.